Each of the 27 T cell receptor beta chains below was sequenced from the same sample in a study of blood T cell repertoires in COVID-19. Data came from immunoSEQ multiplex PCR; TCRdb stores just in-frame clones and leaves some out. The sample lists about 200,000 clones, 80% to 90% seen once, with roughly 13% in the top ten. Sample: peripheral blood. The receptors shown here come from a human donor in a cohort sampled during active COVID-19.

This chain connects TRBV11-2 to TRBJ2-1; TRBD2 might be the D (6 bases). This CDR3 region has 17 residues. Germline V gene sequence: CDR1 SGHAT, CDR2 FQNNGV. V was shortened by 3 bases and J by 6 bases, with 21 bases between the two germline ends. The CDR3 protein is CASSLMGLTRGSNEQFF. The CDR3 nucleotides are TGTGCCAGCAGCTTGATGGGACTTACTAGGGGATCCAATGAGCAGTTCTTC.

The V gene is TRBV18, the J gene TRBJ1-5; D perhaps matches TRBD1 (6 bases). The CDR3 is made up of 15 amino acids. Germline V gene sequence: CDR1 KGHSH, CDR2 LQKENI. Trimming removed 3 bases at V and 3 bases at J, with 12 bases between. DNA of the CDR3: TGTGCCAGCTCACCGGGAACAGGGCACAATCAGCCCCAGCATTTT. Amino acids: CASSPGTGHNQPQHF.

This clone occurred once. The CDR3 DNA reads as TGTGCCAGCAGCCAGACTAGCGGGAGTATCTATGAGCAGTTCTTC. It translates to CASSQTSGSIYEQFF. This sequence joins TRBV12-1 and TRBJ2-1; the D call of TRBD2 is as the table states it, not checked on the DNA. TRBV12-1 has pseudogene status. The CDR3 consists of 15 residues.

This chain connects TRBV2 to TRBJ2-7, with a tentative D call TRBD1 (6 bases). Germline V CDR1 and CDR2: SNHLY, FYNNEI. V lost 5 bases, J lost 1 base, and 9 bases lay in between. The CDR3 has 13 amino acids. The CDR3 nucleotides read TGTGCCAGCAGTCGGACAGAATCCTACGAGCAGTACTTC. It yields the protein CASSRTESYEQYF.

The chain joins TRBV28 to TRBJ2-7, with 8 bases identical to TRBD2. The germline V gene encodes CDR1 MDHEN and CDR2 SYDVKM. The CDR3 covers 16 residues. V shed 1 base and J 1 base; nucleotides not matched to a gene: 6. CDR3 DNA sequence: TGTGCCAGCAGTTTATCCCTCGCTAGCGGGTCCTACGAGCAGTACTTC. Translated, it gives CASSLSLASGSYEQYF. The variable domain in full, with the rest retrieved from reference TRBV28 and TRBJ2-7, is DVKVTQSSRYLVKRTGEKVFLECVQDMDHENMFWYRQDPGLGLRLIYFSYDVKMKEKGDIPEGYSVSREKKERFSLILESASTNQTSMYLCASSLSLASGSYEQYFGPGTRLTVT.

The rearrangement uses TRBV5-4 and TRBJ2-1; tentative D call: TRBD2 (6 bases). The V gene's germline CDR1 is SGHNT and CDR2 YYREEE (reference sequence). This CDR3 is built from 15 residues. Deletions cut 5 bases from V and 9 bases from J, with 21 bases between. For the CDR3, the DNA is TGTGCCAGCAGACGGACTGGGACTTCGCGCAGTGAGCAGTTCTTC. Translated, it gives CASRRTGTSRSEQFF.

In regard to this clone: Germline and junction disagree at one end, which may indicate a read error. V usage is TRBV5-6 and J usage is TRBJ2-7, with a tentative D call TRBD1 (5 bases). This CDR3 is built from 14 residues. Per germline, CDR1 SGHDT and CDR2 YYEEEE. CDR3 nucleotide sequence: TGTGCCAGCAGCTTGGACGGACAACCCTACGGGCAGTACTTC. This codes for CASSLDGQPYGQYF.

The rearrangement uses TRBV5-6 and TRBJ1-6; D may be TRBD1 (6 bases). V was trimmed by 5 bases and J by 9 bases, leaving 12 bases between them. The CDR3 runs 13 residues. Germline V gene sequence: CDR1 SGHDT, CDR2 YYEEEE. The CDR3 DNA sequence: TGTGCCAGCAGTTCTCTCAGGGGTTCACCCCTCCACTTT. It is translated as CASSSLRGSPLHF.

The CDR3, as DNA: TGTGCCAGCAGGGACAGGGGAATTAATGAAAAACTGTTTTTT. It encodes CASRDRGINEKLFF. The chain uses TRBV6-5 and TRBJ1-4; TRBD1 agrees at 9 bases. The V gene's germline CDR1 is MNHEY and CDR2 SVGAGI. The CDR3 has 14 residues. V lost 6 bases, J lost 4 bases, and 3 bases stayed unmatched.

The rearrangement joins TRBV2 to TRBJ1-1, with D uncertain. This CDR3 comprises 12 residues. V gave up 3 bases and J gave up 4 bases, with 6 bases separating them. CDR1 is SNHLY and CDR2 is FYNNEI in the germline V gene. In DNA, the CDR3 is TGTGCCAGCAGTGAGGAGATCACTGAAGCTTTCTTT. This gives the protein CASSEEITEAFF.

This chain links TRBV19 with TRBJ2-2; TRBD1 might be the D (5 bases). Trimming pared 5 bases from V and 5 bases from J, leaving 15 bases between. This CDR3 is 15 amino acids long. The germline V gene encodes CDR1 LNHDA and CDR2 SQIVND (reference sequence). This CDR3 reads CASSSTRVRTGELFF. The CDR3 coding sequence is TGTGCCAGTAGTTCGACCAGGGTTCGGACCGGGGAGCTGTTTTTT.

The V and J genes are TRBV3-1 (or the pseudogene TRBV3-2) and TRBJ1-2; no clear D. CDR1 and CDR2 from the germline V gene are LGHDT and YNNKEL (reference sequence). Trimming took off 4 bases at V and 4 bases at J, with 10 bases between the two ends. This CDR3 is 13 amino acids long. CDR3 sequence: CASSPGSTYGYTF. The CDR3 nucleotides are TGTGCCAGCAGCCCGGGGTCGACCTATGGCTACACCTTC.

V usage is TRBV30 and J usage is TRBJ2-5, with 12 bases aligning to TRBD1. J gave up 1 base and V 1 base, and 1 base lay outside the gene matches. CDR1 and CDR2 from the germline V gene are GTSNPN and SVGIG (reference sequence). The CDR3 is 15 residues long. The CDR3 protein is CAWSEGQGAQETQYF. The CDR3 bases are TGTGCCTGGAGTGAGGGACAGGGGGCCCAAGAGACCCAGTACTTC.

The chain recombines TRBV28 with TRBJ2-6; TRBD1 matches at 8 bases. Germline CDR1 reads MDHEN; CDR2 reads SYDVKM. CDR3 length: 16 amino acids. Trimming at V came to 2 bases and at J to 2 bases, leaving 2 bases not matched to a gene. The CDR3 reads CASSLQGAPGANVLTF. CDR3 DNA sequence: TGTGCCAGCAGTTTACAGGGGGCGCCTGGGGCCAACGTCCTGACTTTC.

This clone was seen at least ten times. CDR3 sequence: CASSLMTSAYYNEQFF. CDR3 sequence (DNA): TGTGCCAGCAGCCTCATGACTAGCGCTTACTACAATGAGCAGTTCTTC. The V and J genes are TRBV5-5 and TRBJ2-1; 8 bases are shared with TRBD2. Germline lookup yields CDR1 SGHKS and CDR2 YYEKEE (reference sequence). The V segment lost 4 bases and the J segment 3 bases; nucleotides outside the gene matches: 9. CDR3 length: 16 residues.

This sequence joins TRBV5-1 and TRBJ2-2; 10 positions match TRBD2. Trimming removed 4 bases from V and 1 base from J; junction bases left unmatched: 4. CDR1 and CDR2 (germline): SGHRS, YFSETQ. The CDR3 covers 16 residues. The CDR3 is CASSQGLAENTGELFF. DNA for the CDR3: TGCGCCAGCAGCCAAGGACTAGCGGAGAACACCGGGGAGCTGTTTTTT.

The chain joins TRBV20-1 to TRBJ2-1; 8 bases align to TRBD1. This CDR3 is 10 amino acids long. Germline lookup yields CDR1 DFQATT and CDR2 SNEGSKA (reference sequence). J lost 13 bases, V lost 6 bases, and 5 bases had no gene match. CDR3 region: CSAGQAYQFF. The CDR3 DNA follows: TGCAGTGCGGGACAGGCTTATCAGTTCTTC.

The chain has TRBV5-5 and TRBJ1-1; no clear D. V was cut by 3 bases and J by 3 bases, with 18 bases left in between. Germline lookup yields CDR1 SGHKS and CDR2 YYEKEE (reference sequence). CDR3 length: 16 residues. CDR3 DNA sequence: TGTGCCAGCAGCTCTATCCGGGGAGAGGATTACACTGAAGCTTTCTTT. Encoded protein: CASSSIRGEDYTEAFF.

The table lists this clone with a few counts. For the CDR3, the DNA is TGTGCCAGCAGTTATACAAACACTGAAGCTTTCTTT. It is translated as CASSYTNTEAFF. The chain has TRBV6-5 and TRBJ1-1; D gene ambiguous. The V and J ends lost 3 bases and 2 bases respectively, with 4 bases between them. CDR1 and CDR2 from the germline V gene are MNHEY and SVGAGI. This CDR3 spans 12 amino acids.

The chain links TRBV7-9 to TRBJ1-4; D possibly corresponds to TRBD1 (5 bases). Germline CDR1 is SEHNR and CDR2 is FQNEAQ (reference sequence). The CDR3 is made up of 16 amino acids. V lost 5 bases and J lost 4, with 17 bases in between. The CDR3 loop reads CASSLPGGGSNEKLFF. CDR3 in DNA: TGTGCCAGCAGCCTCCCCGGGGGAGGGAGTAATGAAAAACTGTTTTTT.

The chain joins TRBV7-2 to TRBJ2-1, with D unclear. Trimming took 5 bases from V and 1 from J, leaving 6 bases between them. CDR3 size: 13 residues. Germline-derived CDR1 and CDR2 are SGHTA and FQGNSA. CDR3 protein: CASSARSYNEQFF. The CDR3 bases are TGTGCCAGCAGCGCGCGATCCTACAATGAGCAGTTCTTC. The whole variable domain, filled in from reference TRBV7-2 and TRBJ2-1, reads GAGVSQSPSNKVTEKGKDVELRCDPISGHTALYWYRQSLGQGLEFLIYFQGNSAPDKSGLPSDRFSAERTGGSVSTLTIQRTQQEDSAVYLCASSARSYNEQFFGPGTRLTVL.

This clone was seen only once. The V call is TRBV25-1, the J call TRBJ1-6; tentative D call: TRBD1 (5 bases). This CDR3 has 14 amino acids. Trimming left V 7 bases short and J 5 bases short, with 12 bases between. The germline V gene has CDR1 MGHDK and CDR2 SYGVNS. The CDR3 nucleotides are TGTGCCAGCACCGCGGACACCGATAATTCACCCCTCCACTTT. This sequence encodes CASTADTDNSPLHF.

The V and J genes are TRBV5-1 and TRBJ2-5, with TRBD2 identical over 11 bases. The CDR3 sequence is 17 residues long. Germline loops: CDR1 SGHRS, CDR2 YFSETQ. V dropped 3 bases and J dropped 1; count of bases not matched to a gene: 8. The CDR3 region is CASSWGRLAGGQETQYF. The CDR3 DNA follows: TGCGCCAGCAGCTGGGGCAGGCTAGCGGGAGGCCAAGAGACCCAGTACTTC.

This chain connects TRBV6-5 to TRBJ1-3; no definite D call. The CDR3 has 15 residues. The germline gives CDR1 MNHEY, CDR2 SVGAGI. V gave up 0 bases and J gave up 2 bases, with 8 bases separating them. The CDR3 is CASSYSHGAGNTIYF. CDR3 in DNA: TGTGCCAGCAGTTACTCGCACGGGGCTGGAAACACCATATATTTT.

V usage is TRBV11-3 and J usage is TRBJ1-6; 7 bases map to TRBD1. The CDR3 runs 14 residues. The V and J ends lost 11 bases and 7 bases, in that order; junction bases with no gene match: 11. Germline-derived CDR1 and CDR2 are SGHNT and YENEEA. DNA for the CDR3: TGTGCCGGCAAGCTGCGGGACAGCAATTCACCCCTCCACTTT. Translation: CAGKLRDSNSPLHF.

This chain joins TRBV6-1 and TRBJ2-4; the D gene is possibly TRBD2 (5 bases). Germline V gene lookup returns CDR1 MNHNS and CDR2 SASEGT. The CDR3 is made up of 19 amino acids. With 2 bases removed from V and 3 bases from J, the gap between germline ends came to 23 bases. CDR3 bases: TGTGCCAGCAGTGAATTAGGAGGTTTGGCGATACTAGTCAAAAACATTCAGTACTTC. It codes for CASSELGGLAILVKNIQYF.

The chain is built from TRBV10-2 and TRBJ2-1, with 14 bases aligning to TRBD2. In germline, CDR1 is WSHSY, CDR2 SAAADI. The CDR3 consists of 15 residues. J was trimmed by 7 bases and V by 8 bases; bases with no gene match: 7. DNA for the CDR3: TGCGCCAGCGATTCGGGACTAGCGGGAGTGAATGAGCAGTTCTTC. Its protein product is CASDSGLAGVNEQFF.